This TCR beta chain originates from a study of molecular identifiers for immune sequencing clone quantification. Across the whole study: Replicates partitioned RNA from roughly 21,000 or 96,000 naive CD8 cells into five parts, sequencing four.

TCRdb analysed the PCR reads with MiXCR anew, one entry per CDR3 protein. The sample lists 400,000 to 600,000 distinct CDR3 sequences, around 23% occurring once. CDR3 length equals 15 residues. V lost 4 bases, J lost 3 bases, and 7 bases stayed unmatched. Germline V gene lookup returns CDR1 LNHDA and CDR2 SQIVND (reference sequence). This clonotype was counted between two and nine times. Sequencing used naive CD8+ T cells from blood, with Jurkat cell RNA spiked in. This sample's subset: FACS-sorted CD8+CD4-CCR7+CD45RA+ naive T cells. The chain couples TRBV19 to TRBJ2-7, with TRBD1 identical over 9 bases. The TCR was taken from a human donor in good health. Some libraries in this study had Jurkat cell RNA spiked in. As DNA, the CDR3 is TGTGCCAGTAGTACGGGACAGGGAAGGGACTACGAGCAGTACTTC. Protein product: CASSTGQGRDYEQYF.